One T cell receptor (beta chain) is described in this entry. With 6 bases removed from V and 2 bases from J, the gap between germline ends came to 13 bases. Germline assignment: CDR1 MDHEN and CDR2 SYDVKM. The CDR3 has 15 amino acids. This specimen belongs to a study of blood T cell repertoires in COVID-19. Per the original data handling: Amplification from reference gene primers served as the basis for estimated nucleated cell counts. Generated by immunoSEQ multiplex PCR, the TCRdb table keeps only in-frame clones and is missing some. The V and J calls and clone size are taken from that table; D and trimming were inferred from the DNA. The sample includes about 14,000 clones, around 70% of them seen just once.

This receptor was identified in a boy aged 2 to 10 with active or convalescent COVID-19. Sequencing input: peripheral blood. The gene calls are TRBV28 and TRBJ1-4, with D possibly being TRBD1 (5 bases). The CDR3: CASSNRLRTNEKLFF. The CDR3 DNA reads as TGTGCCAGCAGCAACAGGCTTCGGACTAATGAAAAACTGTTTTTT. Full variable domain (outside the CDR3, taken from reference TRBV28 and TRBJ1-4): DVKVTQSSRYLVKRTGEKVFLECVQDMDHENMFWYRQDPGLGLRLIYFSYDVKMKEKGDIPEGYSVSREKKERFSLILESASTNQTSMYLCASSNRLRTNEKLFFGSGTQLSVL.